Sequencing of this T cell receptor (beta chain) was carried out in a study of OX40 agonist ivuxolimab in advanced cancers. Study-wide background: Those treated in dose escalation had hepatocellular carcinoma, melanoma, renal cell cancer or head and neck cancer.

Some clones are missing from TCRdb's copy, which holds only in-frame ones; the method was immunoSEQ multiplex PCR. The table shows 20,000 to 25,000 clones, with roughly four fifths occurring only once. Per germline, CDR1 SNHLY and CDR2 FYNNEI. V was pared by 8 bases and J by 10 bases, with 18 bases between. CDR3 length equals 13 residues. Any history of autoimmune disease or systemic immunosuppression disqualified patients. Collection of blood occurred at baseline, at cycle 4 day 1, and at cycle 7 day 1. The sequencing here drew on CD4+ or CD8+ T cells sorted from blood, taken in a trial of the OX40 agonist ivuxolimab. The TCR was taken from an adult with an advanced solid tumor such as melanoma, head and neck, liver or kidney cancer. This chain links TRBV2 with TRBJ2-1, with D unresolved. The CDR3 DNA is TGTGCCAGCGGTTTACGGAGTCTGGGCGAGCAGTTCTTC. It codes for CASGLRSLGEQFF.